This T cell receptor beta chain emerged from a study of T cell responses to AZD1222 COVID-19 vaccine. The study, taken as a whole, reports: Females outnumbered males among donors, who were mostly white British; clonal diversity was possibly underestimated.

As regards this clone: What it binds is unknown.

Sequencing was performed with immunoSEQ multiplex PCR; in TCRdb, only in-frame clones are kept and a portion is missing. The sample includes around 20,000 clones, roughly 83% of them seen just once. Sequenced material: peripheral blood, taken 28 days after the second AZD1222 dose. This TCR came from an adult who received the AZD1222 COVID-19 vaccine.

The DNA for the CDR3 is TGTGCCAGCAGCCCTACTAGCGGGACCTACAATGAGCAGTTCTTC. This gives the protein CASSPTSGTYNEQFF. This chain links TRBV5-5 with TRBJ2-1; 10 bases fit TRBD2. Trimming cost V 4 bases and J 2 bases; bases outside gene matches: 3. The CDR3 runs 15 residues. Germline V gene sequence: CDR1 SGHKS, CDR2 YYEKEE (reference sequence).